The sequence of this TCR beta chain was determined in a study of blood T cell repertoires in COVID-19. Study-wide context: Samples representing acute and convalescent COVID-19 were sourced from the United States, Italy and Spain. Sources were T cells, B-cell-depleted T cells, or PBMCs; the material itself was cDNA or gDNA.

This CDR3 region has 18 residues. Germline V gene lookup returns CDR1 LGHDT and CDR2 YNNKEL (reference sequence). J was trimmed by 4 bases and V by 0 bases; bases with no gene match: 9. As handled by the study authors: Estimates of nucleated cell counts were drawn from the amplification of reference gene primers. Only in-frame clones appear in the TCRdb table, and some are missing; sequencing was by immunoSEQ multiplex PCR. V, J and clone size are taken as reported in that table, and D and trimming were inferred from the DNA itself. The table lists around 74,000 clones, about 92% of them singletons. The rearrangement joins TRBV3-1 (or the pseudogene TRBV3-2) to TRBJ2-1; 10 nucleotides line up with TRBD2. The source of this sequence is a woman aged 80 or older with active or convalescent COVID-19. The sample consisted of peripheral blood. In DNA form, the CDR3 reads TGTGCCAGCAGCCAAGATCTAGGTAGCGGGGGGCCTTACAATGAGCAGTTCTTC. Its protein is CASSQDLGSGGPYNEQFF.